What follows are 27 T cell receptor beta chains derived from one specimen sequenced in a study of blood T cell repertoires in COVID-19. Profiled with immunoSEQ multiplex PCR; TCRdb holds only in-frame clones, not every one. Of some 90,000 clones in the sample, roughly nine tenths were seen once. The sequenced sample was peripheral blood. These receptor sequences come from a man aged 50 to 59 with acute or convalescent COVID-19.

This sequence joins TRBV12-5 and TRBJ1-6, with no clear D. This CDR3 is built from 12 residues. Trimming shortened V by 5 bases and J by 9 bases, and 8 bases separated the two germline ends. Germline V CDR1 and CDR2: LGHNT, FRNRAP. The CDR3 reads CASGTNTSPLHF. CDR3 coding DNA: TGTGCTAGTGGTACTAATACTTCACCCCTCCACTTT.

DNA for the CDR3: TGTGCCAGCAGGGGCGGGGGACTTTTAGAAGCTTTCTTT. Translated: CASRGGGLLEAFF. The chain links TRBV6-5 to TRBJ1-1; TRBD1 is a possible D gene (5 bases). Trimming removed 6 bases from V and 8 bases from J, with 16 bases in between. This CDR3 spans 13 amino acids. Looked up from germline, CDR1 is MNHEY and CDR2 is SVGAGI.

The gene calls are TRBV10-3 and TRBJ2-3; 9 bases are a match to TRBD2. The germline CDR1 and CDR2 sequences are ENHRY and SYGVKD. The CDR3 is 14 amino acids. V lost 3 bases, J lost 4 bases, and 2 bases stayed unmatched. CDR3 sequence: CAISDAGGPDTQYF. Here the CDR3 DNA reads TGTGCCATCAGTGATGCGGGGGGGCCAGATACGCAGTATTTT.

V and J are TRBV25-1 and TRBJ2-5; 8 nucleotides align to TRBD2. The CDR3 has 14 amino acids. The trim removed 5 bases at V and 4 bases at J, leaving 6 bases unmatched. From germline, CDR1 is MGHDK and CDR2 SYGVNS. The CDR3 bases are TGTGCCAGCAGTCAAAGCGGGGGCGGAGAGACCCAGTACTTC. Amino acid sequence: CASSQSGGGETQYF.

This chain connects TRBV7-3 to TRBJ2-3, with 12 bases aligning to TRBD2. This CDR3 spans 17 amino acids. Trimming cost V 1 base and J 0 bases; bases outside gene matches: 2. CDR1 SGHTA and CDR2 FQGTGA come from the germline V gene. CDR3 nucleotide sequence: TGTGCCAGCAGCTTAATACTAGCGGGGGGCAGCACAGATACGCAGTATTTT. It specifies CASSLILAGGSTDTQYF.

The chain links TRBV18 to TRBJ2-3; 12 nucleotides line up with TRBD2. With V trimmed by 8 bases and J by 0 bases, 3 bases remained unmatched. CDR3 length: 15 amino acids. Germline V gene sequence: CDR1 KGHSH, CDR2 LQKENI. DNA of the CDR3: TGTGCCAGCCTTCTAGCGGGGGGGAGCACAGATACGCAGTATTTT. This gives the protein CASLLAGGSTDTQYF.

The rearrangement joins TRBV5-6 to TRBJ2-7; TRBD2 agrees at 10 bases. This CDR3 comprises 15 residues. Trimming took 3 bases from V and 2 from J; bases not matched to a gene: 5. In germline, CDR1 is SGHDT, CDR2 YYEEEE. The CDR3 loop is CASSYSGGLTYEQYV. CDR3 DNA: TGTGCCAGCAGCTATAGCGGGGGGCTTACCTACGAGCAGTACGTC.

The gene calls are TRBV6-1 and TRBJ1-2; 9 nucleotides align to TRBD1. The length of the CDR3 is 13 residues. The germline CDR1 and CDR2 sequences are MNHNS and SASEGT. With 3 bases clipped from V and 8 bases from J, the junction kept 4 bases outside the gene matches. CDR3 residues: CASSDTGTGGYTF. Here the CDR3 DNA reads TGTGCCAGCAGTGACACGGGGACAGGGGGCTACACCTTC.

The gene calls are TRBV7-8 and TRBJ1-1; 8 positions match TRBD1. V dropped 0 bases and J dropped 0; count of bases not matched to a gene: 3. The CDR3 is 16 residues long. Germline V gene lookup returns CDR1 SGHVS and CDR2 FQNEAQ. The CDR3 nucleotides are TGTGCCAGCAGCTTAGCTTGGACAGGGATGAACACTGAAGCTTTCTTT. Amino acid sequence: CASSLAWTGMNTEAFF.

This chain uses TRBV19 with TRBJ1-5; TRBD1 agrees at 10 bases. V dropped 5 bases and J dropped 7; count of bases not matched to a gene: 17. Germline V lookup: CDR1 LNHDA, CDR2 SQIVND (reference sequence). This CDR3 region has 18 residues. CDR3 in DNA: TGTGCCAGTAGTTCCAGACAGGGGGCGTCGGGTTTGGGCCAGCCCCAGCATTTT. Protein product: CASSSRQGASGLGQPQHF.

The CDR3 DNA is TGTGCCAGCAGCGTTAGCTACGAGCAGTACGTC. The encoded protein is CASSVSYEQYV. The chain carries TRBV9 and TRBJ2-7; D remains ambiguous. Trimming removed 2 bases from V and 3 bases from J, with 3 bases in between. Germline V gives CDR1 SGDLS, CDR2 YYNGEE. The CDR3 is 11 residues long.

CDR3 region: CASSASPPGIDTQYF. CDR3 coding DNA: TGTGCCAGCTCAGCGTCCCCGCCAGGGATAGATACGCAGTATTTT. The chain combines TRBV18 with TRBJ2-3, with a tentative D call TRBD1 (5 bases). The CDR3 runs to 15 residues. Trimming cost V 5 bases and J 5 bases, with 17 bases left between them. Germline assignment: CDR1 KGHSH and CDR2 LQKENI.

This clone has a single count. The chain carries TRBV11-2 and TRBJ1-2, with TRBD1 as a possible D gene (6 bases). The germline V gene has CDR1 SGHAT and CDR2 FQNNGV. V lost 2 bases, J lost 7 bases, and 17 bases lay in between. CDR3 length equals 15 residues. DNA for the CDR3: TGTGCCAGCAGCTTATTGGGAGGGGGTGAAAGTGGCTACACCTTC. Its translation: CASSLLGGGESGYTF.

This clone has a single count. The chain couples TRBV7-9 to TRBJ2-5, with 7 bases lining up with TRBD2. Trimming cost V 3 bases and J 5 bases; bases outside gene matches: 3. Per the germline V gene, CDR1 is SEHNR and CDR2 is FQNEAQ (reference sequence). The CDR3 is 13 residues long. CDR3 sequence reads: CASSFMGGETQYF. The CDR3 DNA follows: TGTGCCAGCAGCTTTATGGGGGGGGAGACCCAGTACTTC. Supplemented by reference TRBV7-9 and TRBJ2-5, the full variable domain reads DTGVSQNPRHKITKRGQNVTFRCDPISEHNRLYWYRQTLGQGPEFLTYFQNEAQLEKSRLLSDRFSAERPKGSFSTLEIQRTEQGDSAMYLCASSFMGGETQYFGPGTRLLVL.

The J gene is TRBJ2-3, the V gene TRBV11-3, with 11 positions matching TRBD2. This CDR3 contains 17 residues. CDR1 is SGHNT, CDR2 YENEEA, per germline. The V and J ends lost 4 bases and 5 bases, in that order; junction bases with no gene match: 11. The DNA for the CDR3 is TGTGCCAGCAGCTCCGCGACTAGCGGGGCGGGTGGAGATACGCAGTATTTT. It yields the protein CASSSATSGAGGDTQYF.

The V gene is TRBV30, the J gene TRBJ2-1, with TRBD1 matching over 9 bases. The J segment lost 4 bases and the V segment lost 5 bases, leaving 15 bases of the junction unmatched. The V gene's germline CDR1 is GTSNPN and CDR2 SVGIG (reference sequence). The CDR3 spans 17 residues. The CDR3 reads CAWDGQGRSSIYNEQFF. In nucleotides, the CDR3 is TGTGCCTGGGACGGACAGGGGCGCTCGTCTATATACAATGAGCAGTTCTTC. Supplemented by reference TRBV30 and TRBJ2-1, the full variable domain reads SQTIHQWPATLVQPVGSPLSLECTVEGTSNPNLYWYRQAAGRGLQLLFYSVGIGQISSEVPQNLSASRPQDRQFILSSKKLLLSDSGFYLCAWDGQGRSSIYNEQFFGPGTRLTVL.

The gene calls are TRBV19 and TRBJ2-1, with 10 bases aligning to TRBD2. The J segment lost 5 bases and the V segment lost 8 bases, leaving 12 bases of the junction unmatched. There are 16 residues in the CDR3. Germline V CDR1 and CDR2: LNHDA, SQIVND (reference sequence). The CDR3 bases are TGTGCCAGTTCTCCCCTTCGGACTAGCGGAAACAATGAGCAGTTCTTC. As protein: CASSPLRTSGNNEQFF.

The chain couples TRBV3-1 (or the pseudogene TRBV3-2) to TRBJ1-2, with 8 nucleotides matching TRBD1. Germline CDR1 is LGHDT and CDR2 is YNNKEL (reference sequence). The V and J ends lost 4 bases and 6 bases, in that order; junction bases with no gene match: 19. The CDR3 length is 18 residues. CDR3 DNA sequence: TGTGCCAGCAGCCCATCAGCAGGGGGCGCATTTTTCATAGATGGCTACACCTTC. It codes for CASSPSAGGAFFIDGYTF.

The chain uses TRBV6-5 and TRBJ1-1; 7 bases are a match to TRBD1. V dropped 5 bases and J dropped 1; count of bases not matched to a gene: 1. The CDR3 is made up of 13 amino acids. Germline V gives CDR1 MNHEY, CDR2 SVGAGI. The CDR3 sequence: CASSRTGNTEAFF. DNA for the CDR3: TGTGCCAGCAGTAGGACAGGGAACACTGAAGCTTTCTTT.

The V gene is TRBV3-1 (or the pseudogene TRBV3-2), the J gene TRBJ2-5, with 8 bases aligning to TRBD2. The CDR3 has 13 amino acids. CDR1 is LGHDT, CDR2 YNNKEL, per germline (reference sequence). The V segment lost 6 bases and the J segment 4 bases; nucleotides outside the gene matches: 4. The CDR3 sequence: CASSGSGVETQYF. DNA of the CDR3: TGTGCCAGCAGTGGTAGCGGGGTAGAGACCCAGTACTTC.

This chain uses TRBV4-1 with TRBJ2-1, with TRBD2 matching 9 bases. The CDR3 runs to 17 residues. After removal of 3 bases from V and 7 bases from J, the junction contained 13 bases not matched to a gene. The germline V gene has CDR1 MGHRA and CDR2 YSYEKL. CDR3 region: CASSQVFGRGGKNEQFF. The DNA of the CDR3 is TGCGCCAGCAGCCAGGTTTTTGGGCGGGGGGGCAAGAATGAGCAGTTCTTC.

The CDR3 DNA reads TGTGCCAGCAGCCCTACACGCCTCAGTAGAGAGGGTGGCTACACCTTC. This encodes CASSPTRLSREGGYTF. The gene calls are TRBV6-2 or TRBV6-3 and TRBJ1-2, with D unclear. The CDR3 covers 16 residues. Per the germline V gene, CDR1 is MNHEY and CDR2 is SVGEGT. Trimming stripped 6 bases from V and 7 bases from J, with 24 bases between.

The V call is TRBV5-1, the J call TRBJ1-1, with TRBD1 as a possible D gene (6 bases). V was clipped by 0 bases and J by 4 bases, with 13 bases between them. This CDR3 has 15 residues. Germline V lookup: CDR1 SGHRS, CDR2 YFSETQ. In DNA form, the CDR3 reads TGCGCCAGCAGCTTGGCCGGGGGGCCTGCCACTGAAGCTTTCTTT. Its translation: CASSLAGGPATEAFF.

The V call is TRBV7-9, the J call TRBJ2-1; TRBD2 matches 9 bases. After removal of 1 base from V and 6 bases from J, the junction contained 7 bases not matched to a gene. Germline V gene sequence: CDR1 SEHNR, CDR2 FQNEAQ (reference sequence). CDR3 length equals 16 residues. In DNA form, the CDR3 reads TGTGCCAGCAGCTTAGGGAGCGGGGGGTCCCTCAATGAGCAGTTCTTC. Translating it yields CASSLGSGGSLNEQFF.

This rearrangement joins TRBV5-6 to TRBJ1-5; D gene uncertain. This CDR3 contains 13 residues. Trimming cost V 4 bases and J 1 base, with 6 bases left between them. Germline V gene data show CDR1 as SGHDT and CDR2 as YYEEEE. The CDR3: CASSQASNQPQHF. In nucleotides, the CDR3 is TGTGCCAGCAGCCAGGCAAGCAATCAGCCCCAGCATTTT.

The J gene is TRBJ2-1, the V gene TRBV19; TRBD2 matches 10 bases. With V trimmed by 4 bases and J by 8 bases, 5 bases remained unmatched. This CDR3 is 14 amino acids long. From germline, CDR1 is LNHDA and CDR2 SQIVND (reference sequence). CDR3 bases: TGTGCCAGTAGTACTAGCGGGGGAAGCGATGAGCAGTTCTTC. Translated: CASSTSGGSDEQFF.

This clone was detected only a few times. Other nucleotide sequences from this sample produce the same CDR3. V usage is TRBV27 and J usage is TRBJ1-2; the D is unclear. Trimming left V 2 bases short and J 6 bases short, with 10 bases between. Germline CDR1 is MNHEY and CDR2 is SMNVEV (reference sequence). This CDR3 has 13 residues. In DNA form, the CDR3 reads TGTGCCAGCAGTTTACGGGGAAGGGATGGCTACACCTTC. It yields the protein CASSLRGRDGYTF.